What follows is one T cell receptor beta chain and its context. This entry comes from a study of OX40 agonist ivuxolimab in advanced cancers. About the study: In this trial design, patients received ivuxolimab intravenously at 0.01 to 10 mg/kg every 2 weeks.

Trimming took 3 bases from V and 1 from J, leaving 9 bases between them. The CDR3 is 14 amino acids. Germline CDR1 is GTSNPN and CDR2 is SVGIG (reference sequence). Clones were sequenced by immunoSEQ multiplex PCR, and TCRdb holds only the in-frame ones, with some missing. The sample lists more than 65,000 clones, 70% to 90% seen once, with around 25% in the top ten. V and J are TRBV30 and TRBJ2-2; D gene uncertain. The source material was CD4+ or CD8+ T cells sorted from blood, sampled in a trial of the OX40 agonist ivuxolimab. This receptor was identified in an adult with an advanced solid tumor such as melanoma, head and neck, liver or kidney cancer. This chain's CDR3 is CAWSPLMNTGELFF. In DNA, the CDR3 is TGTGCCTGGAGCCCTCTCATGAACACCGGGGAGCTGTTTTTT.